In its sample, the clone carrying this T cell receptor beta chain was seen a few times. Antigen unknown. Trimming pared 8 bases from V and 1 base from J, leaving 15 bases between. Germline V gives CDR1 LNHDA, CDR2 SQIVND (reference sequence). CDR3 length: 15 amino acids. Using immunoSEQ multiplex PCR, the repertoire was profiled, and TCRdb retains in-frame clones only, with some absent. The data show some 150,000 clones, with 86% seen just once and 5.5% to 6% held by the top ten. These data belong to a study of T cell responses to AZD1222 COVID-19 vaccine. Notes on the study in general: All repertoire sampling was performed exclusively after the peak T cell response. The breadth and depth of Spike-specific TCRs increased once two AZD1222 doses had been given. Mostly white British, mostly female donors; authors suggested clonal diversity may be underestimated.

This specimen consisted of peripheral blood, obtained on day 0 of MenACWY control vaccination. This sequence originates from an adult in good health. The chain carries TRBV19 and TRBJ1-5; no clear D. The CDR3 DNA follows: TGTGCCAGTCGACCGATGACGGCCAGCAATCAGCCCCAGCATTTT. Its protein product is CASRPMTASNQPQHF.